Described below is a single TCR beta chain sequence and its context. The data were obtained in a study of blood T cell repertoires in COVID-19. Study information: Collection of acute and convalescent COVID-19 samples took place in the United States, Italy and Spain. PBMCs, B-cell-depleted T cells, or T cells were the source of the cDNA or gDNA that made up the material.

In the study's own analysis: The assay estimated nucleated cells by amplifying reference gene primers. TCRdb keeps only in-frame clones here, not all; method: immunoSEQ multiplex PCR. The DNA was the basis for D and trimming; V, J and clone size are from that table. The sample yields approximately 24,000 clones, approximately 86% seen once. CDR1 is SGDLS and CDR2 is YYNGEE in the germline V gene. The length of the CDR3 is 14 residues. Trimming cost V 4 bases and J 8 bases; bases outside gene matches: 11. This TCR came from a human donor in a cohort sampled during active COVID-19. The chain combines TRBV9 with TRBJ1-2; 7 bases line up with TRBD1. Source material: peripheral blood. The CDR3 DNA follows: TGTGCCAGCAGCCCTCGTCCCGGGACAGCGGGCTACACCTTC. Encoded protein: CASSPRPGTAGYTF.